The rows below give T cell receptor beta chains drawn from one sample of a study of T cell responses to AZD1222 COVID-19 vaccine. Here immunoSEQ multiplex PCR was the method, and the copy in TCRdb shows in-frame clones only, minus some. This sample carries over 85,000 clones, 86% of them seen once, and the ten largest clones take 5%. Specimen: peripheral blood, collected on day 0 of AZD1222 vaccination. Receptors were obtained from an adult in good health. The CDR3 runs from the conserved cysteine through the conserved F or W. The D gene is left open where the match is weak. Only some rows state a clone size, as once, few, many or a class for expanded clones.

J gene: TRBJ2-3; clone size: -; V gene: TRBV5-1; D gene: TRBD2; CDR3 protein: CASSLGLAGNTDTQYF; CDR3 DNA: TGCGCCAGCAGCTTGGGACTAGCGGGAAACACAGATACGCAGTATTTT
J gene: TRBJ2-4; clone size: many; V gene: TRBV7-9; D gene: TRBD2; CDR3 protein: CASSLERLAGVGNIQYF; CDR3 DNA: TGTGCCAGCAGCCTAGAACGACTAGCGGGAGTCGGAAACATTCAGTACTTC
J gene: TRBJ1-1; clone size: -; V gene: TRBV7-2; D gene: -; CDR3 protein: CASSSRTSLNTEAFF; CDR3 DNA: TGTGCCAGCAGCTCCCGGACCAGCTTGAACACTGAAGCTTTCTTT
J gene: TRBJ2-1; clone size: -; V gene: TRBV2; D gene: -; CDR3 protein: CASSELSRGEQFF; CDR3 DNA: TGTGCCAGCAGCGAGCTCTCCCGCGGGGAGCAGTTCTTC
J gene: TRBJ2-1; clone size: once; V gene: TRBV5-1; D gene: TRBD1; CDR3 protein: CASSTQPGQYNEQFF; CDR3 DNA: TGCGCCAGCAGCACCCAACCGGGACAGTACAATGAGCAGTTCTTC
J gene: TRBJ2-1; clone size: few; V gene: TRBV19; D gene: TRBD2; CDR3 protein: CASSIGTSGSNEQFF; CDR3 DNA: TGTGCCAGTAGTATAGGGACTAGCGGGAGCAATGAGCAGTTCTTC
J gene: TRBJ2-5; clone size: -; V gene: TRBV6-6; D gene: -; CDR3 protein: CASTIGKETQYF; CDR3 DNA: TGTGCCAGCACCATAGGAAAGGAGACCCAGTACTTC
J gene: TRBJ1-2; clone size: -; V gene: TRBV3-1/TRBV3-2; D gene: -; CDR3 protein: CASSQDTFYYGYTF; CDR3 DNA: TGTGCCAGCAGCCAGGACACCTTTTACTATGGCTACACCTTC
J gene: TRBJ1-5; clone size: few; V gene: TRBV30; D gene: -; CDR3 protein: CAWSTGANQPQHF; CDR3 DNA: TGTGCCTGGAGCACGGGGGCCAATCAGCCCCAGCATTTT
J gene: TRBJ2-7; clone size: -; V gene: TRBV5-4; D gene: -; CDR3 protein: CASSPSGRNEQYF; CDR3 DNA: TGTGCCAGCAGCCCCTCGGGTCGAAACGAGCAGTACTTC
J gene: TRBJ2-7; clone size: many; V gene: TRBV6-5; D gene: -; CDR3 protein: CASRFEWGEQYF; CDR3 DNA: TGTGCCAGCAGGTTCGAGTGGGGTGAGCAGTACTTC
J gene: TRBJ2-2; clone size: -; V gene: TRBV7-2; D gene: -; CDR3 protein: CASSWNTGELFF; CDR3 DNA: TGTGCCAGCAGCTGGAACACCGGGGAGCTGTTTTTT
J gene: TRBJ2-5; clone size: -; V gene: TRBV24-1; D gene: -; CDR3 protein: CATSAGALGETQYF; CDR3 DNA: TGTGCCACCAGTGCCGGGGCTCTAGGGGAGACCCAGTACTTC
J gene: TRBJ2-1; clone size: once; V gene: TRBV19; D gene: TRBD2; CDR3 protein: CASRKPGLAGANEQFF; CDR3 DNA: TGTGCCAGTAGGAAACCGGGACTAGCGGGAGCAAATGAGCAGTTCTTC
J gene: TRBJ1-3; clone size: -; V gene: TRBV2; D gene: -; CDR3 protein: CASSVGQTSGNTIYF; CDR3 DNA: TGTGCCAGCAGTGTGGGCCAGACCTCTGGAAACACCATATATTTT
J gene: TRBJ2-5; clone size: -; V gene: TRBV27; D gene: TRBD1; CDR3 protein: CASKGQGASGETQYF; CDR3 DNA: TGTGCCAGCAAAGGACAGGGGGCCTCAGGAGAGACCCAGTACTTC
J gene: TRBJ1-5; clone size: -; V gene: TRBV4-2; D gene: TRBD1; CDR3 protein: CASSREAGTGGAGQPQHF; CDR3 DNA: TGTGCCAGCAGCCGAGAAGCGGGGACAGGGGGCGCGGGACAGCCCCAGCATTTT
J gene: TRBJ2-1; clone size: -; V gene: TRBV15; D gene: -; CDR3 protein: CATSSGPARNEQFF; CDR3 DNA: TGTGCCACCAGCAGCGGACCGGCACGAAATGAGCAGTTCTTC
J gene: TRBJ2-7; clone size: -; V gene: TRBV24-1; D gene: TRBD1; CDR3 protein: CATSGLTGGLDEQYF; CDR3 DNA: TGTGCCACCAGTGGTTTAACAGGGGGCCTCGACGAGCAGTACTTC
J gene: TRBJ1-1; clone size: once; V gene: TRBV5-5; D gene: -; CDR3 protein: CASSLKSNTEAFF; CDR3 DNA: TGTGCCAGCAGCTTGAAGTCCAACACTGAAGCTTTCTTT